The source of this T cell receptor beta chain is a study of shared clonotypes between healthy human individuals. CDR3 length: 12 amino acids. Germline V gene sequence: CDR1 MNHEY, CDR2 SVGAGI. V dropped 6 bases and J dropped 7 bases, with 12 bases sitting between them. Produced via immunoSEQ multiplex PCR; TCRdb's table is partial and in-frame only. The sample shows hundreds of thousands of clones, almost 97% of them seen only once. The source material was naive CD4+ T cells sorted from blood. The subset denotes: CD45RA+ positively selected. The rearrangement uses TRBV6-5 and TRBJ1-1; possible D gene TRBD1, 6 bases. The receptor was derived from a woman between 25 and 40 years old in good health. Here the CDR3 reads CASSSRGDEAFF. CDR3 sequence (DNA): TGTGCCAGCAGCAGCAGGGGAGATGAAGCTTTCTTT.